What follows describes a single T cell receptor (beta chain). The data belong to a study of T cells in narcolepsy. J lost 2 bases, V lost 5 bases, and 6 bases had no gene match. This CDR3 is 14 amino acids long. Germline V gene sequence: CDR1 LNHNV, CDR2 YYDKDF (reference sequence). Only in-frame clones appear in the TCRdb table, and some are missing; sequencing was by immunoSEQ multiplex PCR. The top ten clones hold around 1.3% of a sample with around 30,000 clones, 78% of them seen once. This chain connects TRBV15 to TRBJ2-7, with 7 bases fitting TRBD1. The source material was CD45RA- memory CD4+ T cells from PBMCs. This clonotype originated in a human donor with narcolepsy. Here the CDR3 reads CATSLSGTAYEQYF. As DNA, the CDR3 is TGTGCCACCAGCTTGTCAGGGACAGCCTACGAGCAGTACTTC.